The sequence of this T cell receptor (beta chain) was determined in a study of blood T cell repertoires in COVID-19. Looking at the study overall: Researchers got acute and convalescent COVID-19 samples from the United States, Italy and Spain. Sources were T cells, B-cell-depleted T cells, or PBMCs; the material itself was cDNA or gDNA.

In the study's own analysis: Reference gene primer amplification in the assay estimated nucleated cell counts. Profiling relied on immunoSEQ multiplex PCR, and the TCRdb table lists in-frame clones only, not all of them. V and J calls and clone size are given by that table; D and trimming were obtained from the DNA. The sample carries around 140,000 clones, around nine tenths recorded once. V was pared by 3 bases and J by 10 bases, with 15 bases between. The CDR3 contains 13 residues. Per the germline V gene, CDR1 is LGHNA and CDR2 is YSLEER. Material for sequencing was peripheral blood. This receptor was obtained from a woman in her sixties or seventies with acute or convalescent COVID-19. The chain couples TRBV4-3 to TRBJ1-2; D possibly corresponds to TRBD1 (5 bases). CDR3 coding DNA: TGCGCCAGCAGCCAGGCCCCCGGGGGACCCTACACCTTC. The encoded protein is CASSQAPGGPYTF.